The TCR beta chain described here comes from a study of control samples from healthy donors and cancer patients. Data came from immunoSEQ multiplex PCR; TCRdb stores just in-frame clones and leaves some out. The repertoire holds approximately 150,000 clones, about 90% seen once, with 2% in the top ten. After removal of 2 bases from V and 4 bases from J, the junction contained 10 bases not matched to a gene. CDR3 length: 16 residues. Looked up from germline, CDR1 is MGHRA and CDR2 is YSYEKL. V is TRBV4-1 and J is TRBJ1-2, with TRBD1 matching over 7 bases. Sequenced material: blood. This sequence originates from a woman aged 40 to 50 in good health. CDR3 sequence: CASSQPRQGSGYGYTF. CDR3 DNA: TGCGCCAGCAGCCAACCCAGACAGGGATCGGGCTATGGCTACACCTTC.